The 7 T cell receptor beta chains presented below share a single source sample, sequenced in a study of regulatory T cells in long-lasting Graves disease. Arm-PCR of CDR3 regions and iRepertoire HTBI primers were used to build TCR beta libraries. One entry per CDR3 protein, called by TCRdb with MiXCR from the multiplex PCR reads. The sample lists 240,000 or so distinct CDR3 sequences, 20% seen once, with roughly 13% in the top ten. Noted time point: newly diagnosed GD, antithyroid drugs for less than 3 months. PBMC-extracted RNA yielded the TCR library. The starting material was peripheral blood mononuclear cells (PBMCs), obtained at new diagnosis, from a patient treated with antithyroid drugs. These receptors were taken from a female donor with Graves disease.

The chain employs TRBV7-2 and TRBJ2-5, with 7 bases matching TRBD2. Germline CDR1 SGHTA, CDR2 FQGNSA. This CDR3 is 15 amino acids long. The junction had 9 bases not matched to a gene; V was cut back by 4 bases and J by 4 bases. Here the CDR3 reads CASSYQRDSGETQYF. The CDR3 nucleotides are TGTGCCAGCAGCTACCAGCGGGATTCGGGAGAGACCCAGTACTTC.

This clonotype was counted at least ten times. The DNA for the CDR3 is TGTGCCAGCAGGTTGGACAGGCCCTACGAGCAGTACTTC. Translated: CASRLDRPYEQYF. V and J are TRBV6-2 or TRBV6-3 and TRBJ2-7, with TRBD1 matching over 7 bases. The CDR3 sequence is 13 residues long. V was pared by 6 bases and J by 2 bases, with 4 bases of the junction left unmatched. Germline V gene sequence: CDR1 MNHEY, CDR2 SVGEGT.

The V and J genes are TRBV5-1 and TRBJ2-7; TRBD2 matches at 7 bases. The V and J ends lost 1 base and 2 bases, in that order; junction bases with no gene match: 6. Germline V lookup: CDR1 SGHRS, CDR2 YFSETQ. The CDR3 has 15 residues. The CDR3 here is CASSLPSGNTYEQYF. CDR3 coding DNA: TGCGCCAGCAGCTTGCCTAGCGGAAATACCTACGAGCAGTACTTC.

This clonotype has at least ten counts. J is TRBJ1-4 and V is TRBV20-1; 7 bases agree with TRBD1. In germline, CDR1 is DFQATT, CDR2 SNEGSKA (reference sequence). Unmatched junction bases numbered 4, after V lost 0 bases and J lost 3 bases. The CDR3 length is 15 residues. In DNA, the CDR3 is TGCAGTGCTAGAGATCTCGGGACAGCTAATGAAAAACTGTTTTTT. Amino acids: CSARDLGTANEKLFF.

This clonotype was seen repeatedly, ten times or more. V gene TRBV7-2 combines with J gene TRBJ2-1; TRBD2 agrees at 9 bases. In germline, CDR1 is SGHTA, CDR2 FQGNSA. The junction had 11 bases not matched to a gene; V was cut back by 3 bases and J by 5 bases. CDR3 length equals 17 residues. The CDR3: CASSFGRSAGGNNEQFF. The CDR3 DNA reads TGTGCCAGCAGCTTCGGTCGGTCAGCGGGGGGAAACAATGAGCAGTTCTTC.

CDR3 coding DNA: TGCAGTGCTAGAGTGGCTAGCGGGAGGGTCCATGAGCAGTTCTTC. Encoded protein: CSARVASGRVHEQFF. The chain is built from TRBV20-1 and TRBJ2-1, with 12 bases aligning to TRBD2. The trim removed 1 base at V and 8 bases at J, leaving 6 bases unmatched. Germline V CDR1 and CDR2: DFQATT, SNEGSKA (reference sequence). The CDR3 loop spans 15 amino acids.

This clonotype appeared many times. The genes are TRBV28 and TRBJ2-7; 7 positions agree with TRBD2. The V gene end was trimmed by 4 bases and the J gene end by 5 bases; junction bases not matched to a gene: 8. The germline V gene has CDR1 MDHEN and CDR2 SYDVKM. CDR3 length: 14 residues. CDR3 sequence reads: CASSWSGDVNEQYF. DNA of the CDR3: TGTGCCAGCAGTTGGAGCGGGGATGTTAACGAGCAGTACTTC.